This passage covers 6 T cell receptor beta chains from one sample sequenced in a study of blood T cells in healthy people across ages. Then a second PCR, running about 6 to 12 cycles, was carried out with a sample-barcoded 5' primer and a J-beta primer mix. MiXCR, applied by TCRdb to the 5' RACE reads, yields one record per CDR3 protein. The sample lists 760,000 or so distinct CDR3 sequences; 20% to 30% were seen once. These sequences were also reported in another study, on T cells of mothers and their children.

Sequenced material: blood. Receptors originate from a boy younger than 18 in good health.

Remarks on this clonotype: Germline and junction disagree at one end, which may indicate a read error. The DNA of the CDR3 is TGTGCCAGCAGTTTAACGATACACACTGGAGCTTTCTTT. Protein product: CASSLTIHTGAFF. The chain uses TRBV27 and TRBJ1-1; D ambiguous. Germline values: CDR1 MNHEY, CDR2 SMNVEV (reference sequence). There are 13 residues in the CDR3.

The chain couples TRBV7-8 to TRBJ1-4; D ambiguous. V lost 4 bases and J lost 8, with 17 bases in between. CDR3 length: 15 residues. CDR1 is SGHVS, CDR2 FQNEAQ, per germline. CDR3 sequence (DNA): TGTGCCAGCAGCTCCCTAACGGGAGTTGGGGAAAAACTGTTTTTT. Residues: CASSSLTGVGEKLFF.

This chain connects TRBV27 to TRBJ2-5, with TRBD2 matching over 10 bases. The end of the DNA is better explained by TRBJ2-7, so the J call may be wrong. Germline V CDR1 and CDR2: MNHEY, SMNVEV (reference sequence). The CDR3 sequence is 15 residues long. CDR3 residues: CASRTLAGVPHEQYF. The CDR3 coding sequence is TGTGCCAGCAGGACCCTAGCGGGAGTCCCCCACGAGCAGTACTTC.

This clonotype was counted between two and nine times. The V call is TRBV7-9, the J call TRBJ2-5, with D possibly being TRBD2 (6 bases). Germline assignment: CDR1 SEHNR and CDR2 FQNEAQ (reference sequence). Deletions cut 4 bases from V and 3 bases from J, with 18 bases between. The CDR3 extends over 16 amino acids. In DNA, the CDR3 is TGTGCCAGCAGCTCGAACAGACTAGTGGAGGAAGAGACCCAGTACTTC. Translated, it gives CASSSNRLVEEETQYF.

The V call is TRBV28, the J call TRBJ2-1, with D perhaps matching TRBD1 or TRBD2 (7 bases each). Between the trimmed V and J ends, which lost 5 bases and 4 bases, there was a span of 18 bases. The CDR3 is made up of 16 amino acids. Per the germline V gene, CDR1 is MDHEN and CDR2 is SYDVKM. CDR3 DNA: TGTGCCAGCAGTCCGTCGGGGAGGGGGCATTACAATGAGCAGTTCTTC. This translates into CASSPSGRGHYNEQFF.

V gene TRBV6-2 or TRBV6-3 combines with J gene TRBJ2-1; TRBD2 aligns across 12 bases. CDR3 length: 19 amino acids. V gave up 4 bases and J gave up 0 bases; unmatched junction bases: 10. CDR1 and CDR2 (germline): MNHEY, SVGEGT. The CDR3 here is CASSSPTSGGPNSYNEQFF. In DNA form, the CDR3 reads TGTGCCAGCAGTTCCCCGACTAGCGGGGGTCCAAACTCCTACAATGAGCAGTTCTTC.